A selection of T cell receptor beta chains follows, all from one sample in a study of long-term antiretroviral therapy in people with HIV. Clones were read by immunoSEQ multiplex PCR, and TCRdb kept only the in-frame ones, dropping some. The sample records 23,000 or so clones, around nine tenths being singletons. The source material was unsorted PBMCs, sampled 0.2 years before starting antiretroviral therapy. The receptors originated from a man younger than 30 with HIV. Both conserved end residues are part of each CDR3. The D gene is left open where the match is weak. The size field is filled for only some rows; it gives once, few, many or a size class.

clone_size	v_call	d_call	j_call	cdr3_nt	cdr3_aa
NA	TRBV5-1	NA	TRBJ1-5	TGCGCCAGCAGCTTAGAGCCTTCCGGGGTCATCAATCAGCCCCAGCATTTT	CASSLEPSGVINQPQHF
NA	TRBV15	NA	TRBJ1-1	TGTGCCACCAGCAGAGCTTTTGGGGACTTTGAAGCTTTCTTT	CATSRAFGDFEAFF
NA	TRBV2	TRBD1	TRBJ1-6	TGTGCCTCCCAGACAGGACAGGGTGCCTCACCCCTCCACTTT	CASQTGQGASPLHF
NA	TRBV19	NA	TRBJ2-1	TGTGCCAGTAGTACACCAGGGGGGAATGAGCAGTTCTTC	CASSTPGGNEQFF
NA	TRBV27	NA	TRBJ1-2	TGTGCCAGCGGAAAAGGAGGGCCTAATGGCTACACCTTC	CASGKGGPNGYTF
once	TRBV11-2	NA	TRBJ2-1	TGTGCCAGCAGCTTAGAATTTCGGAGCAATGAGCAGTTCTTC	CASSLEFRSNEQFF
NA	TRBV2	NA	TRBJ1-5	TGTGCCAGCAGTGAAGCGTGGGTCGATCAGCCCCAGCATTTT	CASSEAWVDQPQHF
NA	TRBV6-5	TRBD1	TRBJ1-1	TGTGCCAGCGGGGACAGGGGAGCTGAAGCTTTCTTT	CASGDRGAEAFF
few	TRBV2	NA	TRBJ2-5	TGTGCCAGCAGTGAAGGCGGGGGCGCCGGGGAGACCCAGTACTTC	CASSEGGGAGETQYF
NA	TRBV5-1	TRBD2	TRBJ2-1	TGCGCCAGCAGCATTTCTAGCGGGAGCAAAGCTGAGCAGTTCTTC	CASSISSGSKAEQFF
NA	TRBV5-1	NA	TRBJ2-1	TGCGCCAGCAGCTTGGCCGGTAGCAATGAGCAGTTCTTC	CASSLAGSNEQFF
NA	TRBV6-5	NA	TRBJ1-4	TGTGCCAGCAGTTACTCCGAGAGAGGAGAAAAACTGTTTTTT	CASSYSERGEKLFF
NA	TRBV14	NA	TRBJ2-7	TGTGCCAGCAGCCAACTGGGGGCCTACGAGCAGTACTTC	CASSQLGAYEQYF
NA	TRBV7-8	NA	TRBJ2-1	TGTGCCAGCAGCTTAGAAAGGCGAGAAGGTGTCAATGAGCAGTTCTTC	CASSLERREGVNEQFF
NA	TRBV11-1	TRBD1	TRBJ2-7	TGTGCCAGCAGCCAGTCCCGGGACAGGGACTACGAGCAGTACTTC	CASSQSRDRDYEQYF
NA	TRBV5-6	TRBD1	TRBJ1-2	TGTGCCAGCAGCTTTCGGGACAGGATAAATGGCTACACCTTC	CASSFRDRINGYTF
NA	TRBV29-1	NA	TRBJ1-1	TGCAGCGTGGTAAGACCGGGGAGGGGCACTGAAGCTTTCTTT	CSVVRPGRGTEAFF
NA	TRBV30	NA	TRBJ2-1	TGTGCCTGGAGTGTATGGGTAGGAAATGAGCAGTTCTTC	CAWSVWVGNEQFF
NA	TRBV7-9	NA	TRBJ1-2	TGTGCCAGCAGCCTGCGCCGGCTGGATGGCTACACCTTC	CASSLRRLDGYTF
NA	TRBV4-1	TRBD2	TRBJ2-1	TGCGCCAGCAGCCAACGACCACGGGGGGATAATGAGCAGTTCTTC	CASSQRPRGDNEQFF
NA	TRBV10-3	TRBD1	TRBJ2-2	TGTGCCATCAGTGATTGGCAGGGGGCCGCCGGGGAGCTGTTTTTT	CAISDWQGAAGELFF
NA	TRBV11-3	NA	TRBJ1-1	TGTGCCAGCAGCCGGGCAAGGGCCCAGGGTGAAGCTTTCTTT	CASSRARAQGEAFF
NA	TRBV11-1	NA	TRBJ1-1	TGTGCCAGCAGCTTATTGGGGGTAGTAGAGGCTTTCTTT	CASSLLGVVEAFF
NA	TRBV9	NA	TRBJ2-7	TGTGCCAGCAGCGCCAACCAGGGCTACGAGCAGTACTTC	CASSANQGYEQYF
once	TRBV10-3	TRBD1	TRBJ1-1	TGTGCCATCAGCGACGGACAGGGGAACCGAGGCACTGAAGCTTTCTTT	CAISDGQGNRGTEAFF
NA	TRBV4-2	TRBD2	TRBJ2-3	TGTGCCAGCAGCCAAGTATTCGGGGGGGGGACAGATACGCAGTATTTT	CASSQVFGGGTDTQYF
NA	TRBV11-1	NA	TRBJ2-1	TGTGCCAGCAGCATTTGGGGGGCAACCAATGAGCAGTTCTTC	CASSIWGATNEQFF
NA	TRBV27	NA	TRBJ2-1	TGTGCCAGCAGTCCCTACCAGGTAGAGAATGAGCAGTTCTTC	CASSPYQVENEQFF
NA	TRBV4-3	NA	TRBJ1-5	TGCGCCAGCAGCCTAACAGGGAAGGGCAATCAGCCCCAGCATTTT	CASSLTGKGNQPQHF
NA	TRBV7-9	NA	TRBJ1-1	TGTGCCAGCAGCCGGCCGGGGGGGAGGCCTGAAGCTTTCTTT	CASSRPGGRPEAFF
few	TRBV10-3	NA	TRBJ2-2	TGTGCCATCCAGGCAGGGGCCGGGGAGCTGTTTTTT	CAIQAGAGELFF
NA	TRBV6-1	NA	TRBJ2-7	TGTGCCAGCAGTGAAGGTCTCTCCTACGAGCAGTACTTC	CASSEGLSYEQYF
few	TRBV6-1	NA	TRBJ2-5	TGTGCCAGCAGTGTTGGACAAGACCAAGAGACCCAGTACTTC	CASSVGQDQETQYF
NA	TRBV7-2	NA	TRBJ2-6	TGTGCCAGCAGCTTATATTCCTCTGGGGCCAACGTCCTGACTTTC	CASSLYSSGANVLTF
few	TRBV7-9	NA	TRBJ1-1	TGTGCCAGCAGCCTGCAGGGTTCTGAAGCTTTCTTT	CASSLQGSEAFF
once	TRBV4-1	NA	TRBJ2-7	TGCGCCAGCAGCCAAGTTGACAGTAGCTCCTACGAGCAGTACTTC	CASSQVDSSSYEQYF
NA	TRBV7-8	NA	TRBJ1-1	TGTGCCAGCCGGGGAGGGGAGGCTGAAGCTTTCTTT	CASRGGEAEAFF
NA	TRBV5-1	NA	TRBJ1-1	TGCGCCAGCAGCCCGATGGGACTGAACACTGAAGCTTTCTTT	CASSPMGLNTEAFF
once	TRBV2	NA	TRBJ1-4	TGTGCCAGCAGTGAGGGGCGGGGCCGACAAAAACTGTTTTTT	CASSEGRGRQKLFF
NA	TRBV19	NA	TRBJ2-1	TGTGCCAGTAGTATATCGACAGTTTTATACAATGAGCAGTTCTTC	CASSISTVLYNEQFF